Following are 3 T cell receptor beta chains from one sample sequenced in a study of T cells in localized non-small cell lung cancer. The repertoire was sequenced with immunoSEQ multiplex PCR; TCRdb's copy has only in-frame clones and lacks some. The sample carries approximately 11,000 clones, 29% recorded once. Here the sequenced sample was lung tumor tissue, taken before any cancer treatment. Receptor source: a man aged 40 to 69 with stage I lung adenocarcinoma.

This chain uses TRBV11-3 with TRBJ2-3; D remains ambiguous. Trimming took 3 bases from V and 0 from J, leaving 7 bases between them. The length of the CDR3 is 14 residues. Germline V lookup: CDR1 SGHNT, CDR2 YENEEA. CDR3 region: CASSFPSSTDTQYF. The CDR3 DNA sequence: TGTGCCAGCAGCTTCCCGAGCAGCACAGATACGCAGTATTTT.

This clone came up a few times. The gene calls are TRBV11-3 and TRBJ2-7; possible D gene TRBD1, 5 bases. Trimming took 0 bases from V and 4 from J, leaving 10 bases between them. CDR3 size: 14 residues. Germline V gene data show CDR1 as SGHNT and CDR2 as YENEEA. The DNA for the CDR3 is TGTGCCAGCAGCTTAGATCAGGGTGGGTACGAGCAGTACTTC. It specifies CASSLDQGGYEQYF.

A few counts support this clone. The V call is TRBV6-1, the J call TRBJ1-2, with D unresolved. The CDR3 is 14 residues long. CDR1 and CDR2 from the germline V gene are MNHNS and SASEGT. V was trimmed by 0 bases and J by 4 bases, leaving 9 bases between them. The DNA of the CDR3 is TGTGCCAGCAGTGAAGCGCCACGGGCCTATGGCTACACCTTC. It specifies CASSEAPRAYGYTF.